These 4 T cell receptor beta chains originate from one sample sequenced in a study of OX40 agonist ivuxolimab in advanced cancers. This table comes from immunoSEQ multiplex PCR, and its TCRdb copy is limited to in-frame clones, with some not included. The sample holds 14,000 or so clones, about 60% seen once. The source material was CD4+ or CD8+ T cells sorted from blood, sampled in a trial of the OX40 agonist ivuxolimab. The receptors shown here come from an adult with an advanced solid tumor such as melanoma, head and neck, liver or kidney cancer.

The chain has TRBV6-5 and TRBJ1-2; D gene uncertain. The CDR3 sequence is 15 residues long. V gave up 2 bases and J gave up 4 bases, with 14 bases separating them. From germline, CDR1 is MNHEY and CDR2 SVGAGI. The CDR3 nucleotides read TGTGCCAGCAGTTACGTTAAGGGCCCGGCCTATGGCTACACCTTC. It codes for CASSYVKGPAYGYTF.

The chain has TRBV10-3 and TRBJ2-3, with 11 bases identical to TRBD2. Germline assignment: CDR1 ENHRY and CDR2 SYGVKD. The CDR3 is 14 residues long. Trimming at V came to 3 bases and at J to 6 bases, leaving 2 bases not matched to a gene. CDR3 residues: CAISDGLAGDTQYF. DNA of the CDR3: TGTGCCATCAGTGACGGACTAGCGGGCGATACGCAGTATTTT.

A few counts support this clone. V usage is TRBV28 and J usage is TRBJ1-5; TRBD1 matches 12 bases. The trim removed 2 bases at V and 5 bases at J, leaving 7 bases unmatched. Germline V gene lookup returns CDR1 MDHEN and CDR2 SYDVKM. This CDR3 comprises 17 residues. CDR3 sequence (DNA): TGTGCCAGCAGTTTAGTCGGGACAGGGGGCCGGTATCAGCCCCAGCATTTT. Its protein is CASSLVGTGGRYQPQHF.

The V call is TRBV25-1, the J call TRBJ2-7; the match to TRBD2 covers 7 bases. After removal of 3 bases from V and 2 bases from J, the junction contained 1 base not matched to a gene. The V gene's germline CDR1 is MGHDK and CDR2 SYGVNS. The CDR3 runs 13 residues. The CDR3 here is CASSEGGAYEQYF. For the CDR3, the DNA is TGTGCCAGCAGTGAGGGGGGGGCCTACGAGCAGTACTTC.